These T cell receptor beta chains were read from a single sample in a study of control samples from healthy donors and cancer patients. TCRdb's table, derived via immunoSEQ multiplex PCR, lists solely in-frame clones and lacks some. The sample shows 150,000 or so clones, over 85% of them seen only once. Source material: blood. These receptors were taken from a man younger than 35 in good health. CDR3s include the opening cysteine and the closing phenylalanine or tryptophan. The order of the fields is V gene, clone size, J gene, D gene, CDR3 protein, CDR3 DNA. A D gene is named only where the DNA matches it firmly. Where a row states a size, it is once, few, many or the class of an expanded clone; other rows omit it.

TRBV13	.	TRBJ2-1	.	CASSLVSWEQFF	TGTGCCAGCAGCTTAGTATCTTGGGAGCAGTTCTTC
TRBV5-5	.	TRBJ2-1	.	CASSSERDPRLSEQFF	TGTGCCAGCAGCTCCGAGAGGGACCCAAGGCTTTCTGAGCAGTTCTTC
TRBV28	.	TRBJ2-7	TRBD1	CASVDRARYEQYF	TGTGCCAGCGTCGACAGGGCCCGCTACGAGCAGTACTTC
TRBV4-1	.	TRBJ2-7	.	CASSQRQSSYEQYF	TGCGCCAGCAGCCAGAGACAGAGCTCCTACGAGCAGTACTTC
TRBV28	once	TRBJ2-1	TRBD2	CASSFITSGNHEQFF	TGTGCCAGCAGTTTCATCACTAGCGGGAACCATGAGCAGTTCTTC
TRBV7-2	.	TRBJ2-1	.	CASSLQRRINEQFF	TGTGCCAGCAGCTTACAGCGGAGGATCAATGAGCAGTTCTTC
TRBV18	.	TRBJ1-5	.	CASSLDRDSNQPQHF	TGTGCCAGCTCACTCGACCGGGATAGCAATCAGCCCCAGCATTTT
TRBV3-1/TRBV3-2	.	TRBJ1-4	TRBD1	CASSNNLGTARSDPVFF	TGTGCCAGCAGCAACAATTTGGGGACAGCCCGTTCGGATCCGGTGTTTTTT
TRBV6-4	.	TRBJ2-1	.	CASKASAWEARNEQFF	TGTGCCAGCAAAGCGAGTGCGTGGGAGGCGAGGAATGAGCAGTTCTTC
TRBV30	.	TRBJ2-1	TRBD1	CAWSVHLDRAGEQFF	TGTGCCTGGAGTGTTCACCTCGACAGGGCAGGAGAGCAGTTCTTC
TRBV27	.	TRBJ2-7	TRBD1	CASSLWGTGPYEQYF	TGTGCCAGCAGTTTATGGGGGACAGGGCCCTACGAGCAGTACTTC
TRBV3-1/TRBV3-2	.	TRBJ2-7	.	CASSQERGYEQYF	TGTGCCAGCAGCCAAGAACGGGGATACGAGCAGTACTTC
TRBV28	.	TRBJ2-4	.	CASSRTAGKNIQYF	TGTGCCAGCAGCCGGACGGCGGGCAAAAACATTCAGTACTTC
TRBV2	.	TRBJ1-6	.	CASIGRLYNSPLHF	TGTGCCAGCATTGGACGGCTTTATAATTCACCCCTCCACTTT
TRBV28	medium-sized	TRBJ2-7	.	CASSLGNGYEQYF	TGTGCCAGCAGTTTAGGGAACGGTTACGAGCAGTACTTC
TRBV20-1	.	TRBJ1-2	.	CSSNPIFGYTF	TGCAGTTCCAATCCCATTTTTGGCTACACCTTC
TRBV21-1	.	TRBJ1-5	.	CASSKAQAGGTYSNQPQHF	TGTGCCAGCAGCAAAGCGCAGGCAGGGGGAACTTATAGCAATCAGCCCCAGCATTTT
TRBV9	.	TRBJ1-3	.	CASSPTGLSSGNTIYF	TGTGCCAGCAGCCCCACGGGGTTGAGCTCTGGAAACACCATATATTTT
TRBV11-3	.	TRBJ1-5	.	CASSQNVRGPYGSNQPQHF	TGTGCCAGCAGCCAAAACGTCAGGGGACCCTATGGGAGCAATCAGCCCCAGCATTTT
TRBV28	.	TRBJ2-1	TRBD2	CASRVSGRRGNEQFF	TGTGCCAGCAGGGTTAGCGGGCGGAGAGGCAATGAGCAGTTCTTC
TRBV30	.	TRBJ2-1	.	CAWSVNLGQFF	TGTGCCTGGAGTGTCAATCTTGGGCAGTTCTTC
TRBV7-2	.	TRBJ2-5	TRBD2	CASNPGGETQYF	TGTGCCAGCAACCCGGGGGGAGAGACCCAGTACTTC
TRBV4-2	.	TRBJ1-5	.	CASSPESFSNQPQHF	TGTGCCAGCAGTCCAGAATCCTTTAGCAATCAGCCCCAGCATTTT
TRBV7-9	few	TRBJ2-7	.	CAILRNDYEQYF	TGTGCCATCCTACGGAACGACTACGAGCAGTACTTC
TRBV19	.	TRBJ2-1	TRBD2	CASSLKWEGIAEQFF	TGTGCCAGTAGCCTAAAGTGGGAGGGCATAGCTGAGCAGTTCTTC
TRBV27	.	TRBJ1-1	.	CASSFSFGYTEAFF	TGTGCCAGCAGTTTTTCATTTGGGTACACTGAAGCTTTCTTT
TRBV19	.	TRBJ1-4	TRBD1	CASSMGQGTEKLFF	TGTGCCAGTAGTATGGGACAGGGAACGGAAAAACTGTTTTTT
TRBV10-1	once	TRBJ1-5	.	CASPKGRVSNQPQHF	TGCGCCAGCCCCAAGGGACGGGTTAGCAATCAGCCCCAGCATTTT
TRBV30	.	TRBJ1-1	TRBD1	CAWSGVRGDEAFF	TGTGCCTGGAGTGGTGTCAGGGGGGATGAAGCTTTCTTT
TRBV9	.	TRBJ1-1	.	CASSVVGGVTEAFF	TGTGCCAGCAGCGTAGTAGGAGGGGTGACTGAAGCTTTCTTT
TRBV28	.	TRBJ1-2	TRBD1	CASGEQGAGYGYTF	TGTGCCAGCGGAGAACAGGGGGCTGGCTATGGCTACACCTTC
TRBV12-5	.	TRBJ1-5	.	CASGLNNQPQHF	TGTGCTAGTGGTTTGAATAATCAGCCCCAGCATTTT
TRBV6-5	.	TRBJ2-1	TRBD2	CASAIIAGSYNEQFF	TGTGCCAGCGCTATTATAGCGGGATCTTACAATGAGCAGTTCTTC
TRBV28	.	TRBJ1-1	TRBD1	CASHKGQGTPEAFF	TGTGCCAGCCACAAGGGACAGGGGACTCCTGAAGCTTTCTTT
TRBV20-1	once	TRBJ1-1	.	CSASRGSDTEAFF	TGCAGTGCTAGTAGGGGATCTGACACTGAAGCTTTCTTT
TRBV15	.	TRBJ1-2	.	CATSRDPQVLGYTF	TGTGCCACCAGCAGAGATCCGCAGGTCTTGGGCTACACCTTC
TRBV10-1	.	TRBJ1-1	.	CASLMPPPLLSTEAFF	TGCGCCAGCCTAATGCCCCCCCCACTTCTCTCGACTGAAGCTTTCTTT
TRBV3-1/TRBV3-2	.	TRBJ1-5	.	CASSQDVSSRPQHF	TGTGCCAGCAGCCAAGATGTGAGTAGTCGGCCCCAGCATTTT
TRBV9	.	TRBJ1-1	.	CASSVTGSTEAFF	TGTGCCAGCAGCGTGACGGGATCTACTGAAGCTTTCTTT
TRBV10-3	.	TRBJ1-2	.	CAASDEGGYGYTF	TGTGCCGCCTCCGATGAGGGGGGCTATGGCTACACCTTC
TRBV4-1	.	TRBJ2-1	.	CASSPLGSYNEQFF	TGCGCCAGCAGCCCCTTGGGTTCCTACAATGAGCAGTTCTTC
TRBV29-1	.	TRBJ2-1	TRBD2	CSGDASGISAEQFF	TGCAGCGGTGACGCCAGCGGGATATCGGCTGAGCAGTTCTTC
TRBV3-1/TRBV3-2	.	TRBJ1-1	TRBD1	CASSRSTGTGSEAFF	TGTGCCAGCAGCCGATCGACAGGGACGGGCTCTGAAGCTTTCTTT
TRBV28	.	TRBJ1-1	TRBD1	CASRPVGTGPIKAFF	TGTGCCAGCAGGCCCGTGGGGACAGGACCTATTAAAGCTTTCTTT
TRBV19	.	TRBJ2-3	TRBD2	CASSITRSFHKRGGTDTQYF	TGTGCCAGTAGTATAACAAGAAGCTTTCACAAGCGGGGGGGTACAGATACGCAGTATTTT
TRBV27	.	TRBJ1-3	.	CASSFLGPGNTIYF	TGTGCCAGCAGTTTCTTAGGTCCTGGAAACACCATATATTTT
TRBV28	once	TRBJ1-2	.	CASSRNREIDYGYTF	TGTGCCAGCAGTCGGAACAGGGAAATCGACTATGGCTACACCTTC
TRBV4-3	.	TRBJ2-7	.	CASSRSLGTPYEQYF	TGCGCCAGCAGCCGATCTCTTGGGACCCCCTACGAGCAGTACTTC
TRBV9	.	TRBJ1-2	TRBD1	CASSVGSGGRGKYGYTF	TGTGCCAGCAGCGTAGGTTCAGGGGGAAGGGGAAAATATGGCTACACCTTC
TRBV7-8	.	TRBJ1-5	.	CASSLGGENQPQHF	TGTGCCAGCAGCTTAGGTGGAGAAAATCAGCCCCAGCATTTT
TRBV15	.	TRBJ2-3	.	CATSIGVATDTQYF	TGTGCCACCAGTATAGGGGTGGCCACAGATACGCAGTATTTT
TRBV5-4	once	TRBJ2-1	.	CASSPPGYEQFF	TGTGCCAGCAGTCCTCCGGGGTACGAGCAGTTCTTC
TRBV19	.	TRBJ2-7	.	CASSFRVDGTYEQYF	TGTGCCAGTTCATTCAGGGTCGACGGGACCTACGAGCAGTACTTC
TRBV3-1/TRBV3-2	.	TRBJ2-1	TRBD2	CASSPIRLAGEQFF	TGTGCCAGCAGCCCCATTCGTCTAGCGGGGGAGCAGTTCTTC